Included here is one T cell receptor beta chain sequence, with context. The CDR3 loop spans 14 amino acids. The V and J ends lost 1 base and 5 bases respectively, with 8 bases between them. Germline CDR1 reads LGHNA; CDR2 reads YNFKEQ. This entry comes from a study of control samples from healthy donors and cancer patients. Libraries were prepared by immunoSEQ multiplex PCR; TCRdb keeps only in-frame clonotypes and omits some of them. Of tens of thousands of clones detected, more than 70% appear once; the ten largest clones hold roughly 6%. Sequenced input: PBMCs. V usage is TRBV4-2 and J usage is TRBJ1-4, with no clear D. This receptor was taken from a man between 60 and 75 years old with colorectal cancer. The CDR3 reads CASSQVGVNEKLFF. The CDR3 DNA follows: TGTGCCAGCAGCCAAGTCGGGGTGAATGAAAAACTGTTTTTT.